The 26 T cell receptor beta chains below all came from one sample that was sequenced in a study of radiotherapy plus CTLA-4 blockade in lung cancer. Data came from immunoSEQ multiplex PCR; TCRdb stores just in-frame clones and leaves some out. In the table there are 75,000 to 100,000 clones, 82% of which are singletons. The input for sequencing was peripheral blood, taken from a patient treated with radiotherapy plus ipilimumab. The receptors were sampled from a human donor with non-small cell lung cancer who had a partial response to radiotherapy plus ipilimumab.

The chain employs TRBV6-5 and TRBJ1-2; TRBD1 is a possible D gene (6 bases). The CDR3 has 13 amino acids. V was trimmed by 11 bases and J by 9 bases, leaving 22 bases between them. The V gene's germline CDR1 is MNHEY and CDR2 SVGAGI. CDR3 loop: CAGYRATEMSYTF. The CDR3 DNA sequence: TGTGCCGGATACAGGGCGACGGAGATGAGCTACACCTTC.

Here the CDR3 DNA reads TGTGCCAGCAGCGCTAGCGGTTCGAACACCGGGGAGCTGTTTTTT. Protein: CASSASGSNTGELFF. The chain recombines TRBV7-3 with TRBJ2-2; 7 nucleotides align to TRBD2. The CDR3 totals 15 residues. Trimming cost V 5 bases and J 0 bases; bases outside gene matches: 3. In germline, CDR1 is SGHTA, CDR2 FQGTGA.

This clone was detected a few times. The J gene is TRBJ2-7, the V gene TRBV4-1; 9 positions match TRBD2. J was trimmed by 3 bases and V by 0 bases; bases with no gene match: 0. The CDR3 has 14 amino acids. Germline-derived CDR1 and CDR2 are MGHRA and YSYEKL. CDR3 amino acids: CASSQETSGYEQYF. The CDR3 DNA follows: TGCGCCAGCAGCCAAGAGACTAGCGGCTACGAGCAGTACTTC.

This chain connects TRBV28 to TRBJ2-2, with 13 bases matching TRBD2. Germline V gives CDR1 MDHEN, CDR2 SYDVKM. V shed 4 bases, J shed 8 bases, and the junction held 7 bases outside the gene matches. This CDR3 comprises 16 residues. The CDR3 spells CASSSTLAGGPGELFF. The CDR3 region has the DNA TGTGCCAGCAGTTCGACACTAGCGGGAGGGCCGGGGGAGCTGTTTTTT.

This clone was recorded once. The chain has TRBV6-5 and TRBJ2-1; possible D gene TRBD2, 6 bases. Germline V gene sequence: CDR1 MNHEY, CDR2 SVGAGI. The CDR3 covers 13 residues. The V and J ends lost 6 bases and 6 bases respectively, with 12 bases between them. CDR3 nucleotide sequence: TGTGCCAGCAGCCGGACTACCTTCAATGAGCAGTTCTTC. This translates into CASSRTTFNEQFF.

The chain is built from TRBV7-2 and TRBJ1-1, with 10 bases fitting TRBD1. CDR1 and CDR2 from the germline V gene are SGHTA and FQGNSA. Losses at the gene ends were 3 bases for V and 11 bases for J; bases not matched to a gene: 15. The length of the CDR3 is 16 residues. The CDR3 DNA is TGTGCCAGCAGCTTCTCCGGGACAGGGGAATACCTGGCCGCTTTCTTT. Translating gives CASSFSGTGEYLAAFF. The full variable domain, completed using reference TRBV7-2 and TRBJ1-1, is GAGVSQSPSNKVTEKGKDVELRCDPISGHTALYWYRQSLGQGLEFLIYFQGNSAPDKSGLPSDRFSAERTGGSVSTLTIQRTQQEDSAVYLCASSFSGTGEYLAAFFGQGTRLTVV.

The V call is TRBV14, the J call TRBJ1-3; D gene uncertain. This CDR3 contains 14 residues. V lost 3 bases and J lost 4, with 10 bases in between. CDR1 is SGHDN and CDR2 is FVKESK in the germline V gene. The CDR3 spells CASSHQVGGNTIYF. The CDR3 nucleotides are TGTGCCAGCAGCCACCAAGTCGGGGGAAACACCATATATTTT. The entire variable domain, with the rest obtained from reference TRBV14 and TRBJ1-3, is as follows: EAGVTQFPSHSVIEKGQTVTLRCDPISGHDNLYWYRRVMGKEIKFLLHFVKESKQDESGMPNNRFLAERTGGTYSTLKVQPAELEDSGVYFCASSHQVGGNTIYFGEGSWLTVV.

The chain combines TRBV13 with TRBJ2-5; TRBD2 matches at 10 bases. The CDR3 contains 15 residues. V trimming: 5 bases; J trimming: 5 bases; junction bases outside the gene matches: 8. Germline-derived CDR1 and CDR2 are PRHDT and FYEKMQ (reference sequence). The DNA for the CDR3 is TGTGCCAGCAGCCCCCCGGCAGCGGGAGGGGAGACCCAGTACTTC. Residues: CASSPPAAGGETQYF.

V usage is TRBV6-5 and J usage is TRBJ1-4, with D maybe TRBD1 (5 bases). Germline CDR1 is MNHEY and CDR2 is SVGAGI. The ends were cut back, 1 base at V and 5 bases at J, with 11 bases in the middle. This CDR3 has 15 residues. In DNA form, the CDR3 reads TGTGCCAGCAGTTACTATGGCGGGGCAAATGAAAAACTGTTTTTT. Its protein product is CASSYYGGANEKLFF.

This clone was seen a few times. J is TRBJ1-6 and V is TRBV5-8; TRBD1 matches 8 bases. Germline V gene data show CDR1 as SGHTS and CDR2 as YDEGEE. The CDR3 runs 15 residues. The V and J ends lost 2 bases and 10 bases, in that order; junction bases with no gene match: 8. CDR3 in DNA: TGTGCCAGCAGCTTAGTGGCAGGGGGCGACTCACCCCTCCACTTT. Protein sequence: CASSLVAGGDSPLHF.

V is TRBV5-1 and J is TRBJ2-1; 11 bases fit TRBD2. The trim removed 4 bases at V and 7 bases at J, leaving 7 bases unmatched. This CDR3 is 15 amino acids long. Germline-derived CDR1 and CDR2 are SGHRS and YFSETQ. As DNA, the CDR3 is TGCGCCAGCAGCAGTAGCGGGAGGGATGGAAATGAGCAGTTCTTC. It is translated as CASSSSGRDGNEQFF.

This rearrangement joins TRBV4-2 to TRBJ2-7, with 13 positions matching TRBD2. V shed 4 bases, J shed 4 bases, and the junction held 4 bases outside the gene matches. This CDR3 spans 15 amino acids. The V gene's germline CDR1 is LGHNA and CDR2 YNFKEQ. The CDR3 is CASSPSLAGGYEQYF. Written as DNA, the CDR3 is TGTGCCAGCAGCCCCTCACTAGCGGGAGGGTACGAGCAGTACTTC.

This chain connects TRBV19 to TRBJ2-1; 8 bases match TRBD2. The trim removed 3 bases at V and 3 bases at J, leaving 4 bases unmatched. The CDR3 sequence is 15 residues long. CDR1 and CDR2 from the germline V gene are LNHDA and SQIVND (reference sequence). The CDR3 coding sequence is TGTGCCAGTAGTATCCGGGGGGGGGACTACAATGAGCAGTTCTTC. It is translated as CASSIRGGDYNEQFF.

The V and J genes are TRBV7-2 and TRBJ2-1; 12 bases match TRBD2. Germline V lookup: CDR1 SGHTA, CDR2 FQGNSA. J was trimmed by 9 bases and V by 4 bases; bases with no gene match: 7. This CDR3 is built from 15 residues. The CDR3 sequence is CASSSGLAGRFEQFF. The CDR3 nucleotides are TGTGCCAGCAGCTCTGGACTAGCGGGAAGGTTTGAGCAGTTCTTC. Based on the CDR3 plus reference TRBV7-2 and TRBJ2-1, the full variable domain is GAGVSQSPSNKVTEKGKDVELRCDPISGHTALYWYRQSLGQGLEFLIYFQGNSAPDKSGLPSDRFSAERTGGSVSTLTIQRTQQEDSAVYLCASSSGLAGRFEQFFGPGTRLTVL.

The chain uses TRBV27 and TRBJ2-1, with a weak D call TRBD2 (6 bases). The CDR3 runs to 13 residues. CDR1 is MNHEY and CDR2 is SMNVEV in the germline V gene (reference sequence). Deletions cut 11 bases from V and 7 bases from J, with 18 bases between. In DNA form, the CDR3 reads TGTGCCGGGATGAGATCCGGAGGGAATGAGCAGTTCTTC. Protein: CAGMRSGGNEQFF.

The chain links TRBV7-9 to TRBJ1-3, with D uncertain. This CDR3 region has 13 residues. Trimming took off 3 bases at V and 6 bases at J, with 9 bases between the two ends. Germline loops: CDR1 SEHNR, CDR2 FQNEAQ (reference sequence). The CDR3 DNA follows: TGTGCCAGCAGCTTGCGGGGAGCAAACACCATATATTTT. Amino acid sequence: CASSLRGANTIYF.

Written as DNA, the CDR3 is TGTGCCAGCAGCCGGACAGGCCTGTCCTACGAGCAGTACTTC. Its protein is CASSRTGLSYEQYF. The chain carries TRBV5-4 and TRBJ2-7; TRBD1 matches at 7 bases. This CDR3 has 14 residues. Germline V lookup: CDR1 SGHNT, CDR2 YYREEE (reference sequence). The V gene end was trimmed by 4 bases and the J gene end by 1 base; junction bases not matched to a gene: 5.

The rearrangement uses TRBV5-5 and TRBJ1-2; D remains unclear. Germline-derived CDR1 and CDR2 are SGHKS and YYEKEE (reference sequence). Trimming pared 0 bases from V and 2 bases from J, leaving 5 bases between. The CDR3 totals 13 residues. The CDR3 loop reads CASSLDTNYGYTF. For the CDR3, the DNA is TGTGCCAGCAGCTTGGACACCAACTATGGCTACACCTTC.

Written as DNA, the CDR3 is TGTGCCAGCAGCCCAATCGGGACTAGCGGGACCTACAATGAGCAGTTCTTC. Translation: CASSPIGTSGTYNEQFF. The chain combines TRBV11-2 with TRBJ2-1; 13 bases match TRBD2. Germline assignment: CDR1 SGHAT and CDR2 FQNNGV. The CDR3 contains 17 residues. V shed 5 bases, J shed 2 bases, and the junction held 6 bases outside the gene matches.

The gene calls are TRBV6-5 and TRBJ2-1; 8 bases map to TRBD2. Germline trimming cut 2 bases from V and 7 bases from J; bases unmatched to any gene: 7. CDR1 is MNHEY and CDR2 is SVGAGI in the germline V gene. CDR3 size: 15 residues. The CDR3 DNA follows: TGTGCCAGCAGTTACCGAGCGGGAGTTGCTAATGAGCAGTTCTTC. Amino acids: CASSYRAGVANEQFF.

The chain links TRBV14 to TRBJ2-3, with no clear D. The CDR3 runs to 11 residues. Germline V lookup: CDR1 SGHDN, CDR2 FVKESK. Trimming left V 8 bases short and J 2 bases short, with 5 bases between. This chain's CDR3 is CASSFTDTQYF. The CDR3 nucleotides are TGTGCCAGCTCCTTCACAGATACGCAGTATTTT.

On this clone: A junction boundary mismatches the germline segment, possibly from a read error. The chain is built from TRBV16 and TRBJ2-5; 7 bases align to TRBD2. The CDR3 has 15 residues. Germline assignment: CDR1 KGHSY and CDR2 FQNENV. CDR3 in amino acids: CASSQSETSQKTQYF. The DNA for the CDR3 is TGTGCCAGCAGCCAATCGGAGACTAGCCAAAAGACCCAGTACTTC.

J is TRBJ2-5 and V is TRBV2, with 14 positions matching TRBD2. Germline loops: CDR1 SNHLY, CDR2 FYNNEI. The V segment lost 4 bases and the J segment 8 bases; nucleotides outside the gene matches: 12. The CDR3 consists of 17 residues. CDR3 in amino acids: CASSVTRAGLAGETQYF. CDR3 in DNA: TGTGCCAGCAGTGTCACCAGGGCGGGACTAGCGGGAGAAACCCAGTACTTC.

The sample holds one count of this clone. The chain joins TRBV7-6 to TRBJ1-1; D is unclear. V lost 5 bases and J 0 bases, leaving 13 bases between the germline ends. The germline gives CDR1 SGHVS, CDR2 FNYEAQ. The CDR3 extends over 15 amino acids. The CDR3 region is CASSRLGKVNTEAFF. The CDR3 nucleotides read TGTGCCAGCAGCCGCCTAGGAAAGGTGAACACTGAAGCTTTCTTT.

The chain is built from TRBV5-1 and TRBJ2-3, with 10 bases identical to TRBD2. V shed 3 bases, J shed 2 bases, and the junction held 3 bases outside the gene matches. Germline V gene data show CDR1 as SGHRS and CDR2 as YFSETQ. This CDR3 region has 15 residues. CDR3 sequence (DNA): TGCGCCAGCAGCTCCGGGACTAGCGACACAGATACGCAGTATTTT. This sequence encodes CASSSGTSDTDTQYF.

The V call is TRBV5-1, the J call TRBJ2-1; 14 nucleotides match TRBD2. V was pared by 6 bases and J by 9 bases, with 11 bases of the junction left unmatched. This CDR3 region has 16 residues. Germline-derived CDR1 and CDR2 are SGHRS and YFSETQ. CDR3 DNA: TGCGCCAGCACCATGGGGGGACTAGCGGGAGTCGGTGAGCAGTTCTTC. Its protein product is CASTMGGLAGVGEQFF.